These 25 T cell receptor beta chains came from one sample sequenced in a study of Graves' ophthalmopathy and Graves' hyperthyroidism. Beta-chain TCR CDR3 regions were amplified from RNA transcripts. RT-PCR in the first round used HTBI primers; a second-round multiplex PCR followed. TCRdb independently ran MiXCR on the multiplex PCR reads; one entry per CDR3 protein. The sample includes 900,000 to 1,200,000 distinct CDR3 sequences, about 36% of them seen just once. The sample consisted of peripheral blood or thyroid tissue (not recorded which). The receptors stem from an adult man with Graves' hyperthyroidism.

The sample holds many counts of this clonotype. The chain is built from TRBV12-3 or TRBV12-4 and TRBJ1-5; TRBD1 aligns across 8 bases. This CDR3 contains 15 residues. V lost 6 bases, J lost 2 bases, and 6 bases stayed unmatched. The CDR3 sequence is CASRQTGDGNQPQHF. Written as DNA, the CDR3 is TGTGCCAGCAGGCAGACAGGGGACGGCAATCAGCCCCAGCATTTT.

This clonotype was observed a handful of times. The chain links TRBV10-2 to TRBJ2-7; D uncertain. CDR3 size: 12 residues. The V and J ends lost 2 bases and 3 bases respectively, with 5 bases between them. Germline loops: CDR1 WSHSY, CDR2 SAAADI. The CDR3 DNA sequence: TGCGCCAGCAGTGAGCCTATCTACGAGCAGTACTTC. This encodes CASSEPIYEQYF.

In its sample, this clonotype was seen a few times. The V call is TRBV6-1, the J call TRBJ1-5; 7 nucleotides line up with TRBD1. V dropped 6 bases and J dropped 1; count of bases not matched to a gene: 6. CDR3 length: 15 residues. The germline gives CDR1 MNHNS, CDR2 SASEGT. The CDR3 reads CASRGTGASNQPQHF. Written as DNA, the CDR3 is TGTGCCAGCAGGGGAACAGGGGCCAGCAATCAGCCCCAGCATTTT.

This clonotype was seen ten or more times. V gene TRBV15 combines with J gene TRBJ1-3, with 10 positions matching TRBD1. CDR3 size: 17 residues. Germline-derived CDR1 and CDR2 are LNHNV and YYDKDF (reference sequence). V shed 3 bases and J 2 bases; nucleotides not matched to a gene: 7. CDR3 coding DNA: TGTGCCACCAGCAGTGGGGACAGGGGTTTTGCTGGAAACACCATATATTTT. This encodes CATSSGDRGFAGNTIYF.

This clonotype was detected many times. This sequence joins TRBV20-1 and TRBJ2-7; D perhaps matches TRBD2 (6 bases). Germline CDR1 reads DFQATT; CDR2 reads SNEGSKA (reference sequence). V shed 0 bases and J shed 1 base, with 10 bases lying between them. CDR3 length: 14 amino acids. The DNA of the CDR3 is TGCAGTGCTAGAGATCGGGGGAAGTCCTACGAGCAGTACTTC. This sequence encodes CSARDRGKSYEQYF.

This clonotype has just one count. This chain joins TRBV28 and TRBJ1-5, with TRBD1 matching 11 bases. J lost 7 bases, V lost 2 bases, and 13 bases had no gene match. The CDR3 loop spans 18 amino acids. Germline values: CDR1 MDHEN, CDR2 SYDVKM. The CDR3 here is CASSLTGTGGKLKQPQHF. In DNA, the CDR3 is TGTGCCAGCAGTTTAACGGGGACAGGGGGAAAGCTAAAGCAGCCCCAGCATTTT.

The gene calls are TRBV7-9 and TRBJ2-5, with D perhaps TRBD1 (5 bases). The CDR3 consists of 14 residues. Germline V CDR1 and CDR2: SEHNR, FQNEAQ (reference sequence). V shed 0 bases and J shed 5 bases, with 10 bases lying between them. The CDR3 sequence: CASSLAQDRETQYF. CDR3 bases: TGTGCCAGCAGCTTAGCACAGGACCGGGAGACCCAGTACTTC.

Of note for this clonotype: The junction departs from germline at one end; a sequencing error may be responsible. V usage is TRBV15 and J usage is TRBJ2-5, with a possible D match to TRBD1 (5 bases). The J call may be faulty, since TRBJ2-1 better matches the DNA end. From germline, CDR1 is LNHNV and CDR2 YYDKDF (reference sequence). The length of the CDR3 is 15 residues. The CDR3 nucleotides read TGTGCCACCAGCGGAGACAGACCTCCCTACAATGAGCAGTTCTTC. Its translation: CATSGDRPPYNEQFF.

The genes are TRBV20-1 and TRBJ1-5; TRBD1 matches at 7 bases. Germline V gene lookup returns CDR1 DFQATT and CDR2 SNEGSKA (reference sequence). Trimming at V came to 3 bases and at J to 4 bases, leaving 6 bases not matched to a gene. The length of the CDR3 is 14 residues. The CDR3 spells CSARSPGGNQPQHF. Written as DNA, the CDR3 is TGCAGTGCTAGGTCTCCAGGGGGGAATCAGCCCCAGCATTTT.

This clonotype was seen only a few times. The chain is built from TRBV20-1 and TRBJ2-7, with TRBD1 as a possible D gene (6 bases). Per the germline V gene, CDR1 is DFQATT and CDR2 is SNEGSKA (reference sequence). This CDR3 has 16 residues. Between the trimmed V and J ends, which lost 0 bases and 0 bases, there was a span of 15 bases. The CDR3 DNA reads TGCAGTGCTAGAGAAGCCGGGACACCCGGCTCCTACGAGCAGTACTTC. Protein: CSAREAGTPGSYEQYF.

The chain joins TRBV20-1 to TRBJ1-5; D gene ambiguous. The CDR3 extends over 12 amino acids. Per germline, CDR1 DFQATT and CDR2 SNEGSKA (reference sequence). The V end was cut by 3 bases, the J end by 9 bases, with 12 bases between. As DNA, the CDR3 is TGCAGTGCTAGTTTGGGCGGCCCGCCCCAGCATTTT. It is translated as CSASLGGPPQHF.

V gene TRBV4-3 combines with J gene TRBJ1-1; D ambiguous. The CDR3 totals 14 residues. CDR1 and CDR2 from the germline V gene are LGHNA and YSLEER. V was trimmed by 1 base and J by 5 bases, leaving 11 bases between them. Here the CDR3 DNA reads TGCGCCAGCAGCCAAGTAATGGGTGGGACTGAAGCTTTCTTT. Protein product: CASSQVMGGTEAFF.

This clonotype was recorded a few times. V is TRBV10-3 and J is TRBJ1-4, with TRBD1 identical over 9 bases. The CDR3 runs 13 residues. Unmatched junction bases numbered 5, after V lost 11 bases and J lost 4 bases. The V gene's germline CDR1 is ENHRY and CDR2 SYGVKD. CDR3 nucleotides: TGTGCCGTTGAGGGACAGGGTAATGAAAAACTGTTTTTT. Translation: CAVEGQGNEKLFF.

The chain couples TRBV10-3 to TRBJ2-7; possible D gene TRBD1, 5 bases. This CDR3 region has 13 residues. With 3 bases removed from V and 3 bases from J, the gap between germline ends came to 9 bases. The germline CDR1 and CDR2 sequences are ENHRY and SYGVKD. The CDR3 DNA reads TGTGCCATCAGTGATGGGGCAGGCTACGAGCAGTACTTC. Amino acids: CAISDGAGYEQYF.

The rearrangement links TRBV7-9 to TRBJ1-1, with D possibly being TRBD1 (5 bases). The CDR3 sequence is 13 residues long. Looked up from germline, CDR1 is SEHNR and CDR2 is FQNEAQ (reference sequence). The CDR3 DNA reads TGTGCTACAAAAAACAGGACGAACACTGAAGCTTTCTTT. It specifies CATKNRTNTEAFF.

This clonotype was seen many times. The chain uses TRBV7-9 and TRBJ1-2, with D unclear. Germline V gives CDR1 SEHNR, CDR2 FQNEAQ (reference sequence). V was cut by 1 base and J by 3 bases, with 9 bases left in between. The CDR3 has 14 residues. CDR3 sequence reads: CASSLEVRYYGYTF. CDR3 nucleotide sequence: TGTGCCAGCAGCTTAGAAGTCAGATACTATGGCTACACCTTC.

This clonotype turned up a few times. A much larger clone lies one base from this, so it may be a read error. The CDR3 sequence is CATSRKRTESSYNSPLHF. CDR3 nucleotide sequence: TGTGCCACCAGCAGAAAGAGGACAGAAAGCTCCTATAATTCACCCCTCCACTTT. This rearrangement joins TRBV15 to TRBJ1-6, with a possible D match to TRBD1 (6 bases). The CDR3 covers 18 residues. Per germline, CDR1 LNHNV and CDR2 YYDKDF (reference sequence). V lost 2 bases and J 0 bases, leaving 14 bases between the germline ends.

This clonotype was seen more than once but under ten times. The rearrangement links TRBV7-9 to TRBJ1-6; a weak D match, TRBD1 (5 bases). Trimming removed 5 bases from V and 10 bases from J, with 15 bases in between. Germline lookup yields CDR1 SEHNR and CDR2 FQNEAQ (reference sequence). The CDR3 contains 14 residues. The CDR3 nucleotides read TGTGCCAGCAGCCCGCTGGGGGGGAAATCACCCCTCCACTTT. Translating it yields CASSPLGGKSPLHF.

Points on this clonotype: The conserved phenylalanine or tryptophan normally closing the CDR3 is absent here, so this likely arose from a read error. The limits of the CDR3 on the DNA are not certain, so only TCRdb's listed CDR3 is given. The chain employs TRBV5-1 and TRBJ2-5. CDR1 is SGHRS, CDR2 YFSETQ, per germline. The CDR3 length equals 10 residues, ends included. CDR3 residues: CASSLEVEDY.

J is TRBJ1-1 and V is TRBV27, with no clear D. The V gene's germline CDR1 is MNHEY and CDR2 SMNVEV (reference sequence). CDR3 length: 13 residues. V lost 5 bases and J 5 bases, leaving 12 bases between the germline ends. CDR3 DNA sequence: TGTGCCAGCAGTACTCTGAGGAGTACTGAAGCTTTCTTT. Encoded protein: CASSTLRSTEAFF.

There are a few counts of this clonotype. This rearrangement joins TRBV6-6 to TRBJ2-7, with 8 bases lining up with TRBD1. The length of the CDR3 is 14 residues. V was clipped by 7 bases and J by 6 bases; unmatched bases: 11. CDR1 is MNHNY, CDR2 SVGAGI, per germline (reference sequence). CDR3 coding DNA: TGTGCCAGCACCAGAGGCAGGGGGCAGAGCGAGCAGTACTTC. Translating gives CASTRGRGQSEQYF.

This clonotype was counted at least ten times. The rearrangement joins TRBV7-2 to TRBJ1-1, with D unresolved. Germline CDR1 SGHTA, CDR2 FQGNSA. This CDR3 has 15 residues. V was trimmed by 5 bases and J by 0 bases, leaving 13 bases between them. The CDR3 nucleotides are TGTGCCAGCAGCCCTCCTCGGGGAATGAACACTGAAGCTTTCTTT. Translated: CASSPPRGMNTEAFF.

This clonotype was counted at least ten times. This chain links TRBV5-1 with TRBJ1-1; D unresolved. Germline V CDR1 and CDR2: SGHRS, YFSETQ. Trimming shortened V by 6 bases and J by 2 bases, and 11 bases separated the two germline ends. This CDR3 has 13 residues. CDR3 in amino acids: CASTPGRNTEAFF. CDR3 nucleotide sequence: TGCGCCAGCACCCCAGGCAGAAACACTGAAGCTTTCTTT.

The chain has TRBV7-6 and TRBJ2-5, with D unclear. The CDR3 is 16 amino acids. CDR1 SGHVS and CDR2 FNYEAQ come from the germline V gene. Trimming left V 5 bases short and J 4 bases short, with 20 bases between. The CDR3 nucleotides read TGTGCCAGCAGCCGGCCGATTAAAGGAAACCCAGAGACCCAGTACTTC. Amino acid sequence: CASSRPIKGNPETQYF. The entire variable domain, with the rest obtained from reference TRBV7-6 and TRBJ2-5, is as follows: GAGVSQSPRYKVTKRGQDVALRCDPISGHVSLYWYRQALGQGPEFLTYFNYEAQQDKSGLPNDRFSAERPEGSISTLTIQRTEQRDSAMYRCASSRPIKGNPETQYFGPGTRLLVL.

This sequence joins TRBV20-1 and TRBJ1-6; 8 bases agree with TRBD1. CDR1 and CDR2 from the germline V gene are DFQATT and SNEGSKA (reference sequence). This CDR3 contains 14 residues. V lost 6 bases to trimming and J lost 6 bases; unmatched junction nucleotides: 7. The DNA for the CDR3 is TGCAGTGCCCAGACAGGGGCGGGTAATTCACCCCTCCACTTT. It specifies CSAQTGAGNSPLHF.